These T cell receptor beta chains were read from a single sample in a study of Ad26.COV2.S vaccination and SARS-CoV-2 variants. The method was immunoSEQ multiplex PCR; TCRdb's version includes in-frame clones alone and lacks a portion of them. The sample consists of fewer than 500,000 clones, 90% of them appearing once. Material: peripheral blood, obtained in a trial of Ad26.COV2.S vaccine versus placebo. Source of these receptors: a person between 18 and 65 years old who received the Ad26.COV2.S COVID-19 vaccine or a placebo. Both conserved end residues are part of each CDR3. A D gene is named only where the DNA matches it firmly. Expanded clones get a size class; other rows say once, few or many, or leave the size out.

CASSLNTLAKNIQYF | TGTGCCAGCAGTTTAAACACGCTAGCCAAAAACATTCAGTACTTC | TRBV27 | - | - | TRBJ2-4
CASRHGQQETQYF | TGTGCCAGTAGACATGGACAGCAAGAGACCCAGTACTTC | TRBV19 | - | few | TRBJ2-5
CASRGSTGWGTQYF | TGTGCCAGCAGGGGGTCGACAGGGTGGGGGACCCAGTACTTC | TRBV28 | TRBD1 | - | TRBJ2-5
CATSRARENQPQHF | TGTGCCACCAGCAGAGCCAGGGAGAATCAGCCCCAGCATTTT | TRBV15 | - | - | TRBJ1-5
CASIPRTGNTGELFF | TGTGCCAGCATCCCCCGGACAGGGAATACCGGGGAGCTGTTTTTT | TRBV6-6 | TRBD1 | - | TRBJ2-2
CASSLLGQVPYEQYF | TGTGCCAGCAGCTTACTCGGACAGGTACCCTACGAGCAGTACTTC | TRBV7-9 | TRBD1 | - | TRBJ2-7
CASSLRTSGRRVWSEQFF | TGTGCCAGCAGCCTTCGGACTAGCGGGAGACGGGTATGGTCTGAGCAGTTCTTC | TRBV3-1/TRBV3-2 | TRBD2 | once | TRBJ2-1
CASSAQGGLRKETQYF | TGTGCCAGCAGTGCACAGGGGGGGCTTCGAAAAGAGACCCAGTACTTC | TRBV6-1 | - | - | TRBJ2-5
CASSLVWTGKETQYF | TGTGCCAGCAGCTTGGTTTGGACAGGGAAAGAGACCCAGTACTTC | TRBV5-6 | TRBD1 | - | TRBJ2-5
CASRTGTVYGYTF | TGTGCCAGCAGAACCGGGACAGTCTATGGCTACACCTTC | TRBV28 | TRBD1 | - | TRBJ1-2
CASSENGGGYQPQHF | TGTGCCAGCAGTGAAAACGGGGGGGGATATCAGCCCCAGCATTTT | TRBV6-1 | - | once | TRBJ1-5
CASSLGLETQYF | TGTGCCAGCAGTTTGGGCCTTGAGACCCAGTACTTC | TRBV28 | - | once | TRBJ2-5
CSVEGAKGERRDEQFF | TGCAGCGTTGAAGGAGCTAAGGGGGAGAGACGGGATGAGCAGTTCTTC | TRBV29-1 | - | - | TRBJ2-1
CASIVGGSYEQYF | TGTGCCAGCATAGTGGGGGGCTCCTACGAGCAGTACTTC | TRBV6-5 | - | - | TRBJ2-7
CASSLLGIGEQYF | TGTGCCAGCAGTTTACTCGGGATAGGCGAGCAGTACTTC | TRBV12-3/TRBV12-4 | - | - | TRBJ2-7
CASSLNGGEQFF | TGTGCCAGCAGCTTAAACGGGGGTGAGCAGTTCTTC | TRBV7-3 | - | - | TRBJ2-1
CASSLFLRYQETQYF | TGTGCCAGCAGTTTATTTCTACGGTACCAAGAGACCCAGTACTTC | TRBV28 | - | once | TRBJ2-5
CASSSVPGQSYEQYF | TGTGCCAGCAGCTCAGTGCCGGGACAGTCCTACGAGCAGTACTTC | TRBV7-6 | TRBD1 | once | TRBJ2-7
CASSFAGGSYNEQFF | TGTGCCAGCAGCTTTGCGGGGGGTTCCTACAATGAGCAGTTCTTC | TRBV5-4 | TRBD2 | - | TRBJ2-1
CASSLGGQGNQPQHF | TGTGCCAGCAGCCTAGGGGGACAGGGCAATCAGCCCCAGCATTTT | TRBV11-2 | TRBD1 | - | TRBJ1-5
CASSYEAGSATNEKLFF | TGTGCCAGCAGTTACGAGGCGGGGTCGGCGACTAATGAAAAACTGTTTTTT | TRBV6-2/TRBV6-3 | - | - | TRBJ1-4
CASSNGFSGQYF | TGTGCCTCTTCGAACGGTTTTTCTGGGCAGTATTTT | TRBV15 | - | - | TRBJ2-3
CASSPPTGGPGELFF | TGTGCCAGCTCACCACCGACAGGGGGGCCCGGGGAGCTGTTTTTT | TRBV18 | TRBD1 | once | TRBJ2-2
CRAVGGGLYPYEQYF | TGCCGCGCCGTGGGGGGGGGCTTGTATCCTTACGAGCAGTACTTC | TRBV29-1 | - | - | TRBJ2-7